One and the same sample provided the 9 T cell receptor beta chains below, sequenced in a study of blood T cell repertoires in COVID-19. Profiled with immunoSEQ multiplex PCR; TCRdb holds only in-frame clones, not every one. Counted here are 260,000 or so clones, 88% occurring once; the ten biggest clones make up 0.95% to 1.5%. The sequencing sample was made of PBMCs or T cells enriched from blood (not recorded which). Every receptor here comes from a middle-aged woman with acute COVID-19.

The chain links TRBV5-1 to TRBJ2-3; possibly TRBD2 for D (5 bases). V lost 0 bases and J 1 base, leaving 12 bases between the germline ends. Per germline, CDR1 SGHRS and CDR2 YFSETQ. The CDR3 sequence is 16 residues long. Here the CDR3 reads CASSLVTGMGTDTQYF. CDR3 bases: TGCGCCAGCAGCTTGGTGACGGGAATGGGCACAGATACGCAGTATTTT.

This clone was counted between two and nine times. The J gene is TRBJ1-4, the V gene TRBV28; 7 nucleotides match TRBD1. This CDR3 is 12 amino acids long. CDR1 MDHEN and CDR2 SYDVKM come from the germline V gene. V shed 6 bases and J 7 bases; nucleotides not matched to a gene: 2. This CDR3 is CASRGDSEKLFF. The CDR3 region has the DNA TGTGCCAGCAGGGGGGACAGTGAAAAACTGTTTTTT.

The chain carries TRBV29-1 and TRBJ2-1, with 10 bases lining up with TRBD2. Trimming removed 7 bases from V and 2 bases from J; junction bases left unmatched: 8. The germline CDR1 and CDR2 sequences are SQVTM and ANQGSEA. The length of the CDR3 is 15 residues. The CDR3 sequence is CSALSAGGTYNEQFF. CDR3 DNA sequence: TGCAGCGCCCTTTCAGCGGGAGGGACCTACAATGAGCAGTTCTTC.

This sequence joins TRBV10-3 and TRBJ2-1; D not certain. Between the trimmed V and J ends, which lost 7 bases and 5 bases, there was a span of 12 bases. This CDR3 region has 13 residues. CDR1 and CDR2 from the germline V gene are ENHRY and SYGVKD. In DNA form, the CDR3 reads TGTGCCATCACCAAGGATCAGGACAATGAGCAGTTCTTC. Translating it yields CAITKDQDNEQFF.

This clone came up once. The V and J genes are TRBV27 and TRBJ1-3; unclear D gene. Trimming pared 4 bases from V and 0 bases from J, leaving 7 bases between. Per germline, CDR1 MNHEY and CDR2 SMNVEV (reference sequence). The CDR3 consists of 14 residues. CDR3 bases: TGTGCCAGCAGTTCCGCGGGCTCTGGAAACACCATATATTTT. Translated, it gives CASSSAGSGNTIYF.

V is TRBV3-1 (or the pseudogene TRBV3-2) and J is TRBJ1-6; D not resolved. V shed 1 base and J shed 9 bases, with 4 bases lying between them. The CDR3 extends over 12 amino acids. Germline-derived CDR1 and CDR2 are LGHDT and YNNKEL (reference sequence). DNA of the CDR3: TGTGCCAGCAGCCAAGCCAGTTCACCCCTCCACTTT. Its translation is CASSQASSPLHF.

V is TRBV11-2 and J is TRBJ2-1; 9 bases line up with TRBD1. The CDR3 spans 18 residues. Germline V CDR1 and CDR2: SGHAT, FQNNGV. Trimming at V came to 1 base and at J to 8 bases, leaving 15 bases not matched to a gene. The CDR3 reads CASSLGIPGTGPGDEQFF. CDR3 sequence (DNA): TGTGCCAGCAGCTTAGGAATTCCCGGGACAGGGCCAGGAGATGAGCAGTTCTTC. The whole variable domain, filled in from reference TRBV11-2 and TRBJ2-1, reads EAGVAQSPRYKIIEKRQSVAFWCNPISGHATLYWYQQILGQGPKLLIQFQNNGVVDDSQLPKDRFSAERLKGVDSTLKIQPAKLEDSAVYLCASSLGIPGTGPGDEQFFGPGTRLTVL.

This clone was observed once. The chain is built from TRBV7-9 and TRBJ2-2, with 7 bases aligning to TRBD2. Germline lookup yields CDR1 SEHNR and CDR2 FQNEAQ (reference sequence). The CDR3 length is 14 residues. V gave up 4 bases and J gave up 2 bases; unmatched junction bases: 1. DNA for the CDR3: TGTGCCAGCAGCTCTAGCGGAAACACCGGGGAGCTGTTTTTT. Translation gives CASSSSGNTGELFF.

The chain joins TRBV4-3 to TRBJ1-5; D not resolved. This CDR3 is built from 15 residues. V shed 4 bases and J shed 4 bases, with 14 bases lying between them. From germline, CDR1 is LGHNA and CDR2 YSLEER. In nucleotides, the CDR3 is TGCGCCAGCAGCCGTGAATGGAGTGCTAATCAGCCCCAGCATTTT. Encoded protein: CASSREWSANQPQHF.